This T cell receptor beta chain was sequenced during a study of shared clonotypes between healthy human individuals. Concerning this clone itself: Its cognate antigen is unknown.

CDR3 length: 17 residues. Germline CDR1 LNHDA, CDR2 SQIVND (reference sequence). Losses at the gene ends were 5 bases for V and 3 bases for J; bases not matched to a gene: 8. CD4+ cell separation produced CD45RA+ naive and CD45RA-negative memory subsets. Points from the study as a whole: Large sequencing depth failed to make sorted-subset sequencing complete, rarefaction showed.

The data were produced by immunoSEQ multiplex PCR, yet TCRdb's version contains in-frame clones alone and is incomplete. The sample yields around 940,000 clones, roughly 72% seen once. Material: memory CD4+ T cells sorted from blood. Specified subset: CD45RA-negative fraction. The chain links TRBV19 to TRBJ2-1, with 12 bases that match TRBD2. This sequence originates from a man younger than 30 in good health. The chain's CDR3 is CASSFFRTSGIYNEQFF. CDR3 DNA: TGTGCCAGTAGTTTTTTTAGGACTAGCGGGATCTACAATGAGCAGTTCTTC.